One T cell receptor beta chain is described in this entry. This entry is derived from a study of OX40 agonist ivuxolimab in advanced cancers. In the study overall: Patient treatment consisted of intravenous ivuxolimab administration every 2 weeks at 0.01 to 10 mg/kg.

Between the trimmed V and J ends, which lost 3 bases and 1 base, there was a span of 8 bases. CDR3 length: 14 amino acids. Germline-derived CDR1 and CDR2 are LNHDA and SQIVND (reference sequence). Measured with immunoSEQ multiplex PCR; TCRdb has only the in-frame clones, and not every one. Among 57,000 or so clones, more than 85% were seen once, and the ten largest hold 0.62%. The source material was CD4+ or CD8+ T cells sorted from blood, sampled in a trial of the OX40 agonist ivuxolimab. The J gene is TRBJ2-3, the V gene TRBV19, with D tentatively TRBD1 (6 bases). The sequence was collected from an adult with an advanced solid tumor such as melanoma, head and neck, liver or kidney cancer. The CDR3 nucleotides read TGTGCCAGTAGTATCAGACAGGGCACAGATACGCAGTATTTT. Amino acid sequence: CASSIRQGTDTQYF.